Sequencing of this TCR beta chain was carried out in a study of cytomegalovirus exposure and HLA in healthy donors. The study ran its PCR with 60 Vbeta and 13 Jbeta primers. This table comes from immunoSEQ multiplex PCR, and its TCRdb copy is limited to in-frame clones, with some not included. The sample lists 80,000 to 130,000 clones, approximately 72% seen once, with 13% to 15% in the top ten. Unmatched junction bases numbered 8, after V lost 0 bases and J lost 5 bases. The CDR3 is 19 amino acids. Germline V gives CDR1 LGHNA, CDR2 YNFKEQ. The gene calls are TRBV4-2 and TRBJ2-2; 14 bases match TRBD2. Source material: PBMCs. This sequence originates from a male donor in good health and CMV-seropositive. CDR3 amino acids: CASSQEGTSGGLGTGELFF. CDR3 sequence (DNA): TGTGCCAGCAGCCAAGAAGGGACTAGCGGGGGCCTCGGGACCGGGGAGCTGTTTTTT.